The 17 T cell receptor beta chains reported below all come from one sample, sequenced in a study of blood T cell repertoires in COVID-19. Data came from immunoSEQ multiplex PCR; TCRdb stores just in-frame clones and leaves some out. Of tens of thousands of clones listed, 91% are singletons. Source material: peripheral blood. All receptors come from a woman aged 45-60 years in a cohort sampled during active COVID-19.

The V call is TRBV15, the J call TRBJ2-1; 10 bases map to TRBD2. Per the germline V gene, CDR1 is LNHNV and CDR2 is YYDKDF (reference sequence). The CDR3 sequence is 16 residues long. Trimming took 1 base from V and 4 from J; bases not matched to a gene: 4. The CDR3 region is CATSRVGLAAYNEQFF. The CDR3 DNA follows: TGTGCCACCAGCAGAGTCGGACTAGCGGCATACAATGAGCAGTTCTTC. The entire variable domain, with the rest obtained from reference TRBV15 and TRBJ2-1, is as follows: DAMVIQNPRYQVTQFGKPVTLSCSQTLNHNVMYWYQQKSSQAPKLLFHYYDKDFNNEADTPDNFQSRRPNTSFCFLDIRSPGLGDTAMYLCATSRVGLAAYNEQFFGPGTRLTVL.

The chain employs TRBV28 and TRBJ2-7, with D possibly being TRBD2 (6 bases). Germline CDR1 reads MDHEN; CDR2 reads SYDVKM. The CDR3 length is 18 residues. With 3 bases removed from V and 0 bases from J, the gap between germline ends came to 21 bases. This CDR3 is CASSFIFRRARHSYEQYF. The CDR3 coding sequence is TGTGCCAGCAGTTTTATTTTTCGGAGGGCTCGCCACTCCTACGAGCAGTACTTC. Full variable domain (remainder filled in from reference TRBV28 and TRBJ2-7): DVKVTQSSRYLVKRTGEKVFLECVQDMDHENMFWYRQDPGLGLRLIYFSYDVKMKEKGDIPEGYSVSREKKERFSLILESASTNQTSMYLCASSFIFRRARHSYEQYFGPGTRLTVT.

The chain uses TRBV25-1 and TRBJ2-7; 7 bases align to TRBD2. CDR1 and CDR2 (germline): MGHDK, SYGVNS. The CDR3 is 16 residues long. The V gene end was trimmed by 4 bases and the J gene end by 6 bases; junction bases not matched to a gene: 15. DNA for the CDR3: TGTGCCAGCAGTGCCCAGGGACTACCCGCGGGTTCCGAGCAGTACTTC. Translating gives CASSAQGLPAGSEQYF.

V gene TRBV19 combines with J gene TRBJ2-4; D is possibly TRBD2 (6 bases). V dropped 6 bases and J dropped 0 bases, with 6 bases sitting between them. The CDR3 runs 13 residues. The germline CDR1 and CDR2 sequences are LNHDA and SQIVND (reference sequence). The CDR3 nucleotides read TGTGCCAGTAGGGGGGGAGCCAAAAACATTCAGTACTTC. Protein sequence: CASRGGAKNIQYF.

V usage is TRBV5-6 and J usage is TRBJ2-3; 8 bases fit TRBD2. The CDR3 spans 18 residues. Per the germline V gene, CDR1 is SGHDT and CDR2 is YYEEEE. Unmatched junction bases numbered 21, after V lost 6 bases and J lost 6 bases. The CDR3 spells CASTSQLLAGGGADTQYF. CDR3 nucleotides: TGTGCCAGCACCTCACAGCTCCTTGCGGGGGGAGGGGCGGATACGCAGTATTTT.

The chain employs TRBV3-1 (or the pseudogene TRBV3-2) and TRBJ2-2; D is undetermined. Germline CDR1 and CDR2: LGHDT and YNNKEL (reference sequence). V was cut by 0 bases and J by 0 bases, with 11 bases left in between. The CDR3 extends over 17 amino acids. CDR3 protein: CASSQDPANTNTGELFF. The CDR3 DNA sequence: TGTGCCAGCAGCCAAGACCCAGCGAACACGAACACCGGGGAGCTGTTTTTT.

The chain uses TRBV2 and TRBJ1-5; D might be TRBD1 (6 bases). The CDR3 loop spans 13 amino acids. V lost 6 bases to trimming and J lost 2 bases, with 8 bases between them. Per the germline V gene, CDR1 is SNHLY and CDR2 is FYNNEI. The CDR3 bases are TGTGCCAGCAGCCGACAGGGCAATCAGCCCCAGCATTTT. Residues: CASSRQGNQPQHF.

There are a few counts of this clone. This rearrangement joins TRBV2 to TRBJ1-5, with D perhaps TRBD1 (6 bases). Between the trimmed V and J ends, which lost 6 bases and 4 bases, there was a span of 13 bases. CDR1 SNHLY and CDR2 FYNNEI come from the germline V gene. The CDR3 has 14 residues. CDR3: CASSLDRSNQPQHF. CDR3 DNA sequence: TGTGCCAGCAGCCTTGACAGGAGTAATCAGCCCCAGCATTTT.

In its sample, this clone was seen once. This chain connects TRBV6-1 to TRBJ2-2, with D perhaps matching TRBD1 (6 bases). Germline V gene sequence: CDR1 MNHNS, CDR2 SASEGT. The CDR3 spans 16 residues. V lost 1 base and J 6 bases, leaving 15 bases between the germline ends. CDR3 sequence reads: CASSEGRQAPPGELFF. The DNA for the CDR3 is TGTGCCAGCAGTGAAGGTCGACAGGCCCCGCCCGGGGAGCTGTTTTTT.

V is TRBV10-2 and J is TRBJ1-1; TRBD1 is a possible D gene (6 bases). Per the germline V gene, CDR1 is WSHSY and CDR2 is SAAADI. The CDR3 has 17 residues. V was shortened by 2 bases and J by 5 bases, with 21 bases between the two germline ends. The CDR3 nucleotides are TGCGCCAGCAGTGAGCGGCAGGGGTGGATTAAGGAAACTGAAGCTTTCTTT. Protein sequence: CASSERQGWIKETEAFF.

The chain combines TRBV9 with TRBJ2-1; 8 bases map to TRBD2. The CDR3 runs to 15 residues. J gave up 8 bases and V 4 bases, and 11 bases lay outside the gene matches. Germline lookup yields CDR1 SGDLS and CDR2 YYNGEE. The CDR3, as DNA: TGTGCCAGCAGCCCCGTGATAGCGGGATTGTATGAGCAGTTCTTC. Translating it yields CASSPVIAGLYEQFF. Using reference TRBV9 and TRBJ2-1 for the parts outside the CDR3, the full variable domain is DSGVTQTPKHLITATGQRVTLRCSPRSGDLSVYWYQQSLDQGLQFLIQYYNGEERAKGNILERFSAQQFPDLHSELNLSSLELGDSALYFCASSPVIAGLYEQFFGPGTRLTVL.

This chain uses TRBV2 with TRBJ1-6; 7 nucleotides match TRBD1. CDR1 and CDR2 (germline): SNHLY, FYNNEI. The trim removed 1 base at V and 8 bases at J, leaving 2 bases unmatched. The CDR3 loop spans 14 amino acids. For the CDR3, the DNA is TGTGCCAGCAGTGAAGACAGGGGACATTCACCCCTCCACTTT. Translated: CASSEDRGHSPLHF.

This rearrangement joins TRBV11-1 to TRBJ2-1; 10 bases map to TRBD2. After removal of 3 bases from V and 9 bases from J, the junction contained 11 bases not matched to a gene. Germline V gene data show CDR1 as SGHAT and CDR2 as FQDESV (reference sequence). The length of the CDR3 is 16 residues. The CDR3, as DNA: TGTGCCAGCAGCTTGCTCAGCGGGGGGGCCGGGGTTGAGCAGTTCTTC. Translating gives CASSLLSGGAGVEQFF.

J is TRBJ1-5 and V is TRBV6-5; D call uncertain. Germline loops: CDR1 MNHEY, CDR2 SVGAGI. Trimming cost V 6 bases and J 6 bases, with 18 bases left between them. The CDR3 length is 15 residues. The CDR3 loop is CASRKGRTQLQPQHF. In DNA form, the CDR3 reads TGTGCCAGCAGAAAAGGGAGAACCCAGCTTCAGCCCCAGCATTTT.

The rearrangement joins TRBV9 to TRBJ1-2; tentative D call: TRBD1 (6 bases). Between the trimmed V and J ends, which lost 0 bases and 7 bases, there was a span of 16 bases. CDR1 and CDR2 (germline): SGDLS, YYNGEE. This CDR3 comprises 15 residues. The CDR3 loop reads CASSVASRGEGGYTF. The CDR3 nucleotides read TGTGCCAGCAGCGTAGCCTCCAGGGGCGAGGGTGGCTACACCTTC.

The chain couples TRBV6-2 or TRBV6-3 to TRBJ2-5; possible D gene TRBD2, 6 bases. There are 13 residues in the CDR3. The V gene lost 8 bases and the J gene lost 1 base, with 11 bases spanning the gap. Germline V gene lookup returns CDR1 MNHEY and CDR2 SVGEGT. The CDR3 DNA sequence: TGTGCCAGCGGCCAGGGAGGCCAAGAGACCCAGTACTTC. This sequence encodes CASGQGGQETQYF.

The chain carries TRBV10-3 and TRBJ2-1, with 10 bases that match TRBD2. The CDR3 consists of 18 residues. Germline V CDR1 and CDR2: ENHRY, SYGVKD. The V segment lost 2 bases and the J segment 7 bases; nucleotides outside the gene matches: 14. Here the CDR3 DNA reads TGTGCCATCAGTGAGAGGCCTAGCGGGAGTATGGGTGGTAATGAGCAGTTCTTC. This encodes CAISERPSGSMGGNEQFF.